The 16 T cell receptor beta chains in this list originate from one sample, sequenced in a study of identical twins. TCRdb reanalysed the 5' RACE reads using MiXCR and keeps one entry per CDR3 protein. This repertoire shows 200,000 to 300,000 distinct CDR3 sequences, about 12% found once; its top ten account for 4%. This sample also appeared in a second study, on yellow fever vaccine responses in identical twins.

Sample: memory (CD45RO+) T cells sorted from blood. These receptor sequences come from a young woman in good health.

The chain recombines TRBV5-1 with TRBJ2-7; no clear D gene. The ends were cut back, 5 bases at V and 0 bases at J, with 9 bases in the middle. Germline CDR1 is SGHRS and CDR2 is YFSETQ. The CDR3 is 13 residues long. CDR3 region: CASSGSNSYEQYF. The CDR3 nucleotides are TGCGCCAGCAGTGGTTCAAACTCCTACGAGCAGTACTTC.

This sequence joins TRBV12-2 and TRBJ2-7. TRBV12-2 is a documented pseudogene. The length of the CDR3 is 17 residues. The CDR3 sequence is CASRCRTSVLPSYEQYF. The DNA of the CDR3 is TGTGCAAGTCGCTGTAGGACTAGCGTTTTGCCTTCCTACGAGCAGTACTTC.

This clonotype turned up a few times. The J gene is TRBJ2-5, the V gene TRBV28, with a possible D match to TRBD1 (6 bases). This CDR3 has 13 amino acids. CDR1 MDHEN and CDR2 SYDVKM come from the germline V gene. V lost 7 bases and J lost 5, with 14 bases in between. The CDR3 bases are TGTGCCAGCAACATGGGACACCGGGAGACCCAGTACTTC. This sequence encodes CASNMGHRETQYF.

This clonotype turned up a few times. CDR3 region: CASSFMSGQETQYF. DNA of the CDR3: TGTGCCAGCAGCTTTATGTCAGGTCAAGAGACCCAGTACTTC. This chain joins TRBV5-6 and TRBJ2-5; D is uncertain. The CDR3 consists of 14 residues. V was cut by 2 bases and J by 2 bases, with 10 bases left in between. Germline V gene sequence: CDR1 SGHDT, CDR2 YYEEEE.

This clonotype appeared many times. The chain employs TRBV15 and TRBJ2-7; no reliable D call. Germline loops: CDR1 LNHNV, CDR2 YYDKDF (reference sequence). V shed 1 base and J shed 5 bases, with 9 bases lying between them. The CDR3 extends over 13 amino acids. The CDR3, as DNA: TGTGCCACCAGCAGAGTCCTGGGGAACGAGCAGTACTTC. This gives the protein CATSRVLGNEQYF.

The chain recombines TRBV29-1 with TRBJ2-3; D may correspond to TRBD1 or TRBD2 (6 bases each). This CDR3 is 15 amino acids long. CDR1 and CDR2 from the germline V gene are SQVTM and ANQGSEA. V gave up 0 bases and J gave up 1 base, with 11 bases separating them. The CDR3 sequence is CSVEDGGRGTDTQYF. DNA of the CDR3: TGCAGCGTTGAAGATGGGGGGCGCGGCACAGATACGCAGTATTTT.

A few counts support this clonotype. The chain joins TRBV6-5 to TRBJ2-1; a weak D match, TRBD2 (7 bases). Germline V gene lookup returns CDR1 MNHEY and CDR2 SVGAGI. V was pared by 0 bases and J by 6 bases, with 15 bases between. CDR3 length: 16 amino acids. The CDR3 nucleotides read TGTGCCAGCAGTTACTCGGGGGGGGCTGGCAGCAATGAGCAGTTCTTC. Its protein product is CASSYSGGAGSNEQFF.

This clonotype showed up many times. The DNA for the CDR3 is TGTGCCAGCAGCCAAGACCCAGGGGTAGAGACCCAGTACTTC. This sequence encodes CASSQDPGVETQYF. This chain links TRBV3-1 with TRBJ2-5; tentatively, D is TRBD1 (6 bases). V lost 0 bases and J lost 4, with 9 bases in between. CDR3 length equals 14 residues. Germline V gene lookup returns CDR1 LGHDT and CDR2 YNNKEL (reference sequence).

The rearrangement joins TRBV7-6 to TRBJ2-5, with a possible D match to TRBD1 (5 bases). Trimming pared 5 bases from V and 4 bases from J, leaving 17 bases between. The CDR3 is 15 residues long. CDR1 is SGHVS and CDR2 is FNYEAQ in the germline V gene. The CDR3 is CASSASQGLPETQYF. The CDR3 DNA reads as TGTGCCAGCAGCGCAAGTCAGGGCTTACCAGAGACCCAGTACTTC.

This CDR3 is CASSLSTSGAQFF. As DNA, the CDR3 is TGTGCCAGCAGCTTATCGACTAGCGGGGCCCAGTTCTTC. The chain carries TRBV7-9 and TRBJ2-1, with 11 bases aligning to TRBD2. Trimming at V came to 2 bases and at J to 13 bases, leaving 4 bases not matched to a gene. The CDR3 is made up of 13 amino acids. Germline V gene sequence: CDR1 SEHNR, CDR2 FQNEAQ (reference sequence).

This chain uses TRBV28 with TRBJ2-1, with 10 bases matching TRBD2. V was pared by 8 bases and J by 1 base, with 11 bases of the junction left unmatched. The germline V gene has CDR1 MDHEN and CDR2 SYDVKM. The CDR3 runs to 17 residues. CDR3 DNA: TGTGCCAGCCACTGGGCTAGCGGGGGCACTTCCTACAATGAGCAGTTCTTC. Translated, it gives CASHWASGGTSYNEQFF.

The genes are TRBV9 and TRBJ2-7; 11 bases are a match to TRBD1. The CDR3 loop spans 15 amino acids. CDR1 is SGDLS, CDR2 YYNGEE, per germline. Unmatched junction bases numbered 9, after V lost 4 bases and J lost 6 bases. CDR3 in DNA: TGTGCCAGCAGCCCGGGGGGGACAGGGGGTACCGAGCAGTACTTC. It specifies CASSPGGTGGTEQYF.

The sample holds many counts of this clonotype. The DNA of the CDR3 is TGTGCCAGCAGCCAAGAGGGGATAGCGGAGGCTTCCTACGAGCAGTACTTC. It yields the protein CASSQEGIAEASYEQYF. This chain connects TRBV4-2 to TRBJ2-7, with D possibly being TRBD2 (6 bases). Per germline, CDR1 LGHNA and CDR2 YNFKEQ. Trimming took off 0 bases at V and 1 base at J, with 16 bases between the two ends. This CDR3 is 17 amino acids long.

The table lists this clonotype with a few counts. The chain carries TRBV9 and TRBJ1-2, with TRBD1 matching 9 bases. Per the germline V gene, CDR1 is SGDLS and CDR2 is YYNGEE. J gave up 2 bases and V 4 bases, and 6 bases lay outside the gene matches. This CDR3 comprises 15 residues. Written as DNA, the CDR3 is TGTGCCAGCAGCAGAGGCGGACAGGGGAACTATGGCTACACCTTC. As protein: CASSRGGQGNYGYTF.

The rearrangement joins TRBV14 to TRBJ1-1; D remains unclear. The length of the CDR3 is 14 residues. V shed 1 base and J shed 10 bases, with 16 bases lying between them. Germline CDR1 SGHDN, CDR2 FVKESK. Written as DNA, the CDR3 is TGTGCCAGCAGCCAAGGGAACAATCGTAAGGGAGCTTTCTTT. It translates to CASSQGNNRKGAFF.

The chain links TRBV20-1 to TRBJ1-5, with 7 bases aligning to TRBD1. Unmatched junction bases numbered 15, after V lost 5 bases and J lost 5 bases. Germline values: CDR1 DFQATT, CDR2 SNEGSKA (reference sequence). CDR3 length equals 16 residues. DNA for the CDR3: TGCAGTGCTGAGCTCACGATCAGGGGGAATCATCAGCCCCAGCATTTT. It yields the protein CSAELTIRGNHQPQHF.